This T cell receptor beta chain came from a study of blood T cell repertoires in COVID-19. Study summary: Samples taken during acute and convalescent COVID-19 were collected in the United States, Italy and Spain. Sample material is recorded as cDNA or gDNA derived from T cells, B-cell-depleted T cells, or PBMCs.

This CDR3 region has 14 residues. V shed 2 bases and J shed 8 bases, with 10 bases lying between them. Per germline, CDR1 SGHVS and CDR2 FQNEAQ. In the authors' workflow: Reference gene primer amplification in the assay estimated nucleated cell counts. The protocol was immunoSEQ multiplex PCR, while the TCRdb copy is restricted to in-frame clones and leaves out a portion. That table gives V, J and clone size, and the DNA gave D and trimming. The repertoire holds 120,000 to 150,000 clones, with about four fifths as singletons. The chain links TRBV7-8 to TRBJ1-6; D remains ambiguous. The material sequenced was peripheral blood. This TCR was recovered from a human donor with acute or convalescent COVID-19. The donor label of this sample is uncertain. The CDR3 bases are TGTGCCAGCAGCTTACAGAACAGTTATTCACCCCTCCACTTT. As protein: CASSLQNSYSPLHF.